This TCR beta chain stems from a study of a mutant IDH1 vaccine in newly diagnosed glioma. Whole-study context: Vaccination started 4-6 weeks after radiotherapy alone, or with temozolomide cycles. Visit V12 was scheduled at week 35 and visit V13 at week 47.

This clone was observed once. Its target is not known. Regarding time point: week 35, safety follow-up. Doses consisted of 300 ug of mutant IDH1 20-mer peptide each, paired with topical imiquimod. Tumors from donors were new WHO grade 3 or 4 IDH1-mutant astrocytomas with ATRX loss. The CDR3 length is 15 residues. Trimming stripped 5 bases from V and 8 bases from J, with 21 bases between. The germline gives CDR1 SGHVS, CDR2 FQNEAQ. Assay used: immunoSEQ multiplex PCR; TCRdb lists only in-frame clones, some missing. The sample includes around 30,000 clones, about four fifths of them seen just once. The input for sequencing was PBMCs, taken from a glioma patient whose treatment included an IDH1 peptide vaccine. This sequence was found in a woman aged 18-35 years with glioma. This sequence joins TRBV7-8 and TRBJ1-2; D is possibly TRBD1 (6 bases). CDR3 protein: CASSPDAGTSRGYTF. The CDR3 DNA is TGTGCCAGCAGCCCCGATGCGGGGACATCTCGCGGCTACACCTTC.